Listed here are 30 T cell receptor beta chains from one sample, sequenced in a study of neurological immune-mediated disorders. MiXCR was run by TCRdb on the 5' RACE reads, yielding one entry per CDR3 protein. The data contain more than 50,000 distinct CDR3 sequences, roughly 3.5% of them singletons. Material for sequencing was PBMCs. These receptor sequences come from a woman aged 55-69 years with multiple sclerosis.

In this sample, this clonotype turned up many times. V is TRBV5-1 and J is TRBJ1-1, with TRBD1 matching 8 bases. The CDR3 spans 16 residues. CDR1 is SGHRS and CDR2 is YFSETQ in the germline V gene. Unmatched junction bases numbered 9, after V lost 4 bases and J lost 1 base. The DNA for the CDR3 is TGCGCCAGCAGCCAACCCTACAGGGGGAAGAACACTGAAGCTTTCTTT. It translates to CASSQPYRGKNTEAFF.

This clonotype was picked up many times. The genes are TRBV12-3 or TRBV12-4 and TRBJ2-1, with 8 bases matching TRBD2. V lost 3 bases and J lost 2; bases outside the gene matches: 3. CDR3 length equals 15 residues. CDR3 protein: CASSLAGGTYNEQFF. DNA of the CDR3: TGTGCCAGCAGTTTGGCGGGAGGAACCTACAATGAGCAGTTCTTC.

This clonotype was seen ten or more times. The V and J genes are TRBV10-3 and TRBJ2-5; 14 positions match TRBD2. Germline CDR1 ENHRY, CDR2 SYGVKD. The CDR3 extends over 17 amino acids. The V and J ends lost 2 bases and 5 bases, in that order; junction bases with no gene match: 7. CDR3 in DNA: TGTGCCATCAGTGAGGGGACTAGCGGGAGCCGGGAGGAGACCCAGTACTTC. As protein: CAISEGTSGSREETQYF.

This clonotype was found many times. The CDR3 sequence is CASSSGQADNEQFF. The CDR3 region has the DNA TGTGCCAGCAGCTCCGGACAGGCCGACAATGAGCAGTTCTTC. V usage is TRBV7-3 and J usage is TRBJ2-1; 7 nucleotides agree with TRBD1. The V gene's germline CDR1 is SGHTA and CDR2 FQGTGA. This CDR3 is built from 14 residues. Trimming removed 4 bases from V and 5 bases from J; junction bases left unmatched: 5.

In its sample, this clonotype is medium-sized. This sequence joins TRBV5-1 and TRBJ2-2, with D tentatively TRBD1 (6 bases). The CDR3 contains 15 residues. The germline V and J ends were trimmed by 2 bases and 1 base, with 9 bases remaining between them. The germline CDR1 and CDR2 sequences are SGHRS and YFSETQ. The CDR3 DNA follows: TGCGCCAGCAGCTTTGAGACAGGGAACACCGGGGAGCTGTTTTTT. Its translation: CASSFETGNTGELFF.

This clonotype has only a few counts. The J gene is TRBJ2-1, the V gene TRBV20-1; possibly TRBD1 or TRBD2 for D (5 bases each). CDR1 and CDR2 from the germline V gene are DFQATT and SNEGSKA (reference sequence). The V end was cut by 5 bases, the J end by 11 bases, with 19 bases between. CDR3 size: 13 residues. The DNA of the CDR3 is TGCAGTGCTCCACTCTTCCGGGACCACAAGCAGTTCTTC. Translation gives CSAPLFRDHKQFF.

This clonotype was observed at least ten times. The chain has TRBV12-3 or TRBV12-4 and TRBJ1-2; no firm D call. CDR3 length: 10 residues. V shed 3 bases and J shed 7 bases, with 3 bases lying between them. The DNA for the CDR3 is TGTGCCAGCAGTTTCCGTGGCTACACCTTC. Amino acids: CASSFRGYTF.

This clonotype occurred many times. The chain joins TRBV28 to TRBJ1-1; D is perhaps TRBD1 (6 bases). The CDR3 sequence is 15 residues long. Trimming took 2 bases from V and 1 from J, leaving 11 bases between them. Germline CDR1 and CDR2: MDHEN and SYDVKM. CDR3 region: CASSLRGAGNTEAFF. CDR3 DNA sequence: TGTGCCAGCAGTTTACGGGGGGCTGGGAACACTGAAGCTTTCTTT.

This clonotype was seen at least ten times. The chain links TRBV9 to TRBJ2-4; 9 positions agree with TRBD1. Germline V gives CDR1 SGDLS, CDR2 YYNGEE. V gave up 4 bases and J gave up 8 bases; unmatched junction bases: 7. The CDR3 loop spans 14 amino acids. CDR3 residues: CASSTQGAGDIQYF. CDR3 DNA sequence: TGTGCCAGCAGCACACAGGGGGCCGGGGACATTCAGTACTTC.

This clonotype was seen at least ten times. The chain links TRBV20-1 to TRBJ2-5, with 7 bases matching TRBD2. The CDR3 is made up of 14 amino acids. Trimming cost V 4 bases and J 2 bases; bases outside gene matches: 7. CDR1 and CDR2 from the germline V gene are DFQATT and SNEGSKA (reference sequence). The CDR3 loop reads CSATGLGSQETQYF. The CDR3 DNA reads TGCAGTGCTACAGGACTAGGAAGTCAAGAGACCCAGTACTTC.

The genes are TRBV11-2 and TRBJ2-1, with 7 bases that match TRBD2. This CDR3 comprises 16 residues. Germline lookup yields CDR1 SGHAT and CDR2 FQNNGV. The junction had 13 bases not matched to a gene; V was cut back by 3 bases and J by 8 bases. The CDR3 region is CASSFLASGLFYEQFF. As DNA, the CDR3 is TGTGCCAGCAGCTTCTTGGCTAGCGGTTTGTTCTATGAGCAGTTCTTC.

In its sample, this clonotype was seen many times. This chain links TRBV20-1 with TRBJ1-5; TRBD1 agrees at 8 bases. Germline V gives CDR1 DFQATT, CDR2 SNEGSKA (reference sequence). The CDR3 runs 17 residues. Trimming took 0 bases from V and 4 from J; bases not matched to a gene: 11. CDR3 in DNA: TGCAGTGCTAGAGATGGGACAGGTCGGGCACTTAATCAGCCCCAGCATTTT. As protein: CSARDGTGRALNQPQHF.

This clonotype was observed at least ten times. The chain joins TRBV29-1 to TRBJ2-5, with TRBD2 matching over 8 bases. The V segment lost 3 bases and the J segment 5 bases; nucleotides outside the gene matches: 14. Germline V gives CDR1 SQVTM, CDR2 ANQGSEA. This CDR3 has 16 amino acids. The CDR3 DNA sequence: TGCAGCGTTGAGGGTTTCCGGGAGGGCCTGAGGGAGACCCAGTACTTC. Translating gives CSVEGFREGLRETQYF.

This clonotype was recorded many times. The rearrangement joins TRBV6-2 or TRBV6-3 to TRBJ2-5; a possible D gene is TRBD1 (6 bases). V lost 6 bases to trimming and J lost 2 bases, with 13 bases between them. Per germline, CDR1 MNHEY and CDR2 SVGEGT. CDR3 length: 14 amino acids. CDR3 DNA: TGTGCCAGCAGGCGACGACAGGTACAAGAGACCCAGTACTTC. Protein: CASRRRQVQETQYF.

Many counts were recorded for this clonotype. The chain employs TRBV7-2 and TRBJ1-4; the D is unclear. The V end lost 0 bases, the J end lost 1 base, and 9 bases lay between the germline ends. This CDR3 has 16 amino acids. Germline CDR1 reads SGHTA; CDR2 reads FQGNSA. CDR3: CASSLASGLTNEKLFF. The CDR3 coding sequence is TGTGCCAGCAGCTTAGCGTCGGGGTTAACTAATGAAAAACTGTTTTTT.

This clonotype has a count of ten or more. The chain has TRBV20-1 and TRBJ2-3, with D possibly matching TRBD2 (6 bases). The CDR3 loop spans 15 amino acids. CDR1 DFQATT and CDR2 SNEGSKA come from the germline V gene (reference sequence). V lost 5 bases, J lost 0 bases, and 15 bases lay in between. The CDR3 DNA is TGCAGTGCTGGGTCCGTAGCGGTAAGCACAGATACGCAGTATTTT. Translated: CSAGSVAVSTDTQYF.

Many counts were recorded for this clonotype. The chain is built from TRBV7-8 and TRBJ1-6; no firm D call. Germline CDR1 and CDR2: SGHVS and FQNEAQ. Trimming shortened V by 5 bases and J by 0 bases, and 8 bases separated the two germline ends. This CDR3 has 15 amino acids. CDR3 protein: CASSPGGSYNSPLHF. Written as DNA, the CDR3 is TGTGCCAGCAGCCCGGGAGGCTCCTATAATTCACCCCTCCACTTT.

This clonotype was counted a few times. The CDR3 nucleotides read TGTGCCAGCAGCCCAGGGACAGACCTCACCTTC. Amino acid sequence: CASSPGTDLTF. This chain uses TRBV5-6 with TRBJ1-2; 7 bases align to TRBD1. CDR1 is SGHDT, CDR2 YYEEEE, per germline. J lost 13 bases, V lost 4 bases, and 7 bases had no gene match. The CDR3 loop spans 11 amino acids.

Many counts were recorded for this clonotype. The CDR3 is CSARTRANYGYTF. In DNA, the CDR3 is TGCAGTGCTAGGACCAGGGCTAACTATGGCTACACCTTC. The V gene is TRBV20-1, the J gene TRBJ1-2, with D maybe TRBD1 (5 bases). V lost 3 bases and J lost 0, with 8 bases in between. The CDR3 loop spans 13 amino acids. The germline CDR1 and CDR2 sequences are DFQATT and SNEGSKA (reference sequence).

At least ten counts were recorded for this clonotype. This chain links TRBV7-9 with TRBJ2-3; perhaps TRBD2 as D (6 bases). Trimming removed 5 bases at V and 4 bases at J, with 10 bases between. The germline gives CDR1 SEHNR, CDR2 FQNEAQ (reference sequence). The CDR3 is 13 residues long. This CDR3 reads CASSLRDSDTQYF. The CDR3 DNA reads as TGTGCCAGCAGCCTACGGGACTCAGATACGCAGTATTTT.

This clonotype was detected ten times or more. The V gene is TRBV28, the J gene TRBJ2-5; tentatively, D is TRBD2 (6 bases). This CDR3 has 16 residues. CDR1 and CDR2 from the germline V gene are MDHEN and SYDVKM. The V end was cut by 1 base, the J end by 4 bases, with 16 bases between. The CDR3 region has the DNA TGTGCCAGCAGTTTATCCCCCTGGCGGGGCTTAGAGACCCAGTACTTC. Encoded protein: CASSLSPWRGLETQYF.

This clonotype came up many times. The chain combines TRBV20-1 with TRBJ1-5; D is undetermined. CDR3 length equals 13 residues. The germline V and J ends were trimmed by 3 bases and 3 bases, with 9 bases remaining between them. Germline V lookup: CDR1 DFQATT, CDR2 SNEGSKA (reference sequence). Here the CDR3 reads CSASRDDNQPQHF. Here the CDR3 DNA reads TGCAGTGCTAGCCGGGATGACAATCAGCCCCAGCATTTT.

In its sample, this clonotype was seen many times. The V gene is TRBV20-1, the J gene TRBJ1-1, with TRBD1 as a possible D gene (6 bases). The ends were cut back, 5 bases at V and 3 bases at J, with 13 bases in the middle. Germline V gives CDR1 DFQATT, CDR2 SNEGSKA (reference sequence). This CDR3 spans 13 amino acids. The CDR3 spells CSAARDKYTEAFF. CDR3 sequence (DNA): TGCAGTGCTGCCCGGGACAAGTACACTGAAGCTTTCTTT.

This clonotype has ten or more counts. This CDR3 is CATSYYEQYF. The DNA of the CDR3 is TGTGCCACCAGCTACTACGAGCAGTACTTC. V gene TRBV24-1 combines with J gene TRBJ2-7; unclear D gene. CDR3 length: 10 residues. Between the trimmed V and J ends, which lost 7 bases and 3 bases, there was a span of 3 bases. Per germline, CDR1 KGHDR and CDR2 SFDVKD.

This clonotype was picked up many times. The chain combines TRBV7-2 with TRBJ1-3, with unresolved D. CDR3 length: 15 residues. With 0 bases removed from V and 1 base from J, the gap between germline ends came to 7 bases. Germline V gene sequence: CDR1 SGHTA, CDR2 FQGNSA. The CDR3 nucleotides are TGTGCCAGCAGCTTAGCCCCCGGATCTGGAAACACCATATATTTT. Translating it yields CASSLAPGSGNTIYF. The variable domain in full, completed from reference TRBV7-2 and TRBJ1-3, reads GAGVSQSPSNKVTEKGKDVELRCDPISGHTALYWYRQSLGQGLEFLIYFQGNSAPDKSGLPSDRFSAERTGGSVSTLTIQRTQQEDSAVYLCASSLAPGSGNTIYFGEGSWLTVV.

This clonotype was recorded at least ten times. The V call is TRBV14, the J call TRBJ1-5, with unresolved D. The CDR3 has 15 residues. Germline lookup yields CDR1 SGHDN and CDR2 FVKESK. Trimming stripped 4 bases from V and 5 bases from J, with 15 bases between. This chain's CDR3 is CASSRGAIRDQPQHF. In DNA, the CDR3 is TGTGCCAGCAGCCGAGGAGCTATCCGCGATCAGCCCCAGCATTTT.

In this sample, this clonotype turned up many times. The CDR3 region has the DNA TGTGCCAGCAGCACCAGAACCTACGAGCAGTACTTC. This codes for CASSTRTYEQYF. The chain is built from TRBV5-6 and TRBJ2-7, with D hard to call. The CDR3 consists of 12 residues. V lost 4 bases to trimming and J lost 2 bases, with 7 bases between them. Germline V lookup: CDR1 SGHDT, CDR2 YYEEEE.

This clonotype has a count of ten or more. The rearrangement links TRBV28 to TRBJ1-5; no firm D call. In germline, CDR1 is MDHEN, CDR2 SYDVKM. The CDR3 consists of 12 residues. Trimming cost V 3 bases and J 7 bases, with 7 bases left between them. The DNA for the CDR3 is TGTGCCAGCAGTTTGATTGGACAGCCCCAGCATTTT. Translated: CASSLIGQPQHF.

This clonotype was recorded at least ten times. This sequence joins TRBV15 and TRBJ1-5; possibly TRBD1 for D (5 bases). This CDR3 spans 15 amino acids. With 0 bases removed from V and 9 bases from J, the gap between germline ends came to 15 bases. CDR1 and CDR2 (germline): LNHNV, YYDKDF (reference sequence). Written as DNA, the CDR3 is TGTGCCACCAGCAGAGATCCTGGACAATACTGGCCCCAGCATTTT. The encoded protein is CATSRDPGQYWPQHF. Looking up the rest from reference TRBV15 and TRBJ1-5 gives the full variable domain: DAMVIQNPRYQVTQFGKPVTLSCSQTLNHNVMYWYQQKSSQAPKLLFHYYDKDFNNEADTPDNFQSRRPNTSFCFLDIRSPGLGDTAMYLCATSRDPGQYWPQHFGDGTRLSIL.

This clonotype was observed many times. The gene calls are TRBV6-2 or TRBV6-3 and TRBJ2-4, with D unresolved. The CDR3 totals 14 residues. Germline V gives CDR1 MNHEY, CDR2 SVGEGT. The V gene lost 3 bases and the J gene lost 1 base, with 7 bases spanning the gap. The CDR3 loop is CASSYVYAKNIQYF. The CDR3 DNA sequence: TGTGCCAGCAGTTATGTCTACGCCAAAAACATTCAGTACTTC.